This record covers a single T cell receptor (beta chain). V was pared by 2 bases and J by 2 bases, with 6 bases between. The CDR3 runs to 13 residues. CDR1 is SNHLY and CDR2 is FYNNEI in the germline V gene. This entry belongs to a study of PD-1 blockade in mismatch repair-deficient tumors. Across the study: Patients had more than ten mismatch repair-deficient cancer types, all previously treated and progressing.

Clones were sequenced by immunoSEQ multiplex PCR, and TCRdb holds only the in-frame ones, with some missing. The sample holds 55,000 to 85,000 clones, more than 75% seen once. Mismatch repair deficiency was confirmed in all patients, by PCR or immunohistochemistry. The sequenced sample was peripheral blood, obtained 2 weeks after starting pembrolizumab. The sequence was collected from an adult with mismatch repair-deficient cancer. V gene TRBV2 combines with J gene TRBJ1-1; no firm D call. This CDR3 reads CASSEQTNTEAFF. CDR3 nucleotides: TGTGCCAGCAGTGAACAGACAAACACTGAAGCTTTCTTT.